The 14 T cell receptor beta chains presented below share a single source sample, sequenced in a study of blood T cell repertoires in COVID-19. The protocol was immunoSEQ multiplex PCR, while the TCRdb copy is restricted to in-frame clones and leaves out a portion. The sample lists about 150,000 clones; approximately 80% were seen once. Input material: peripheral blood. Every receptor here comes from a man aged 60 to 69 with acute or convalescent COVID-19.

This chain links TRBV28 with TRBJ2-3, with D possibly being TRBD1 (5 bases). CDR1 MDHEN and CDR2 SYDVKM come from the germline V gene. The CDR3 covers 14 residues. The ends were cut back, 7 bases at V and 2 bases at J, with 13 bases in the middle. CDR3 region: CASIPQEPTDTQYF. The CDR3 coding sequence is TGTGCCAGCATCCCACAGGAGCCCACAGATACGCAGTATTTT.

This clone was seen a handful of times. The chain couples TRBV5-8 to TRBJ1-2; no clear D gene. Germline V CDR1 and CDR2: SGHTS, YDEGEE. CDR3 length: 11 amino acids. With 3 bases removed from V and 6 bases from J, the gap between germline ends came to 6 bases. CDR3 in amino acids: CASSWEDGYTF. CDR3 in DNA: TGTGCCAGCAGCTGGGAGGATGGCTACACCTTC.

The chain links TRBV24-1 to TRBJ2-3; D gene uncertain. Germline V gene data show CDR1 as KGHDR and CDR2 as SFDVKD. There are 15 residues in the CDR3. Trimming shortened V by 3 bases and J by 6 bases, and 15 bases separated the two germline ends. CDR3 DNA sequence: TGTGCCACCAGTGATCACGGGTCCTCCACGGATACGCAGTATTTT. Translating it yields CATSDHGSSTDTQYF.

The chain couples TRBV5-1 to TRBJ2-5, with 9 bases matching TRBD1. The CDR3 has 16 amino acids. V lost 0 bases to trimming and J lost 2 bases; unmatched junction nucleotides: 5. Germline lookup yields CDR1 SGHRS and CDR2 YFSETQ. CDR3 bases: TGCGCCAGCAGCTTGGTCGGGACAGGGACTCAAGAGACCCAGTACTTC. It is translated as CASSLVGTGTQETQYF. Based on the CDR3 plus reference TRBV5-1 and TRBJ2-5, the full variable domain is KAGVTQTPRYLIKTRGQQVTLSCSPISGHRSVSWYQQTPGQGLQFLFEYFSETQRNKGNFPGRFSGRQFSNSRSEMNVSTLELGDSALYLCASSLVGTGTQETQYFGPGTRLLVL.

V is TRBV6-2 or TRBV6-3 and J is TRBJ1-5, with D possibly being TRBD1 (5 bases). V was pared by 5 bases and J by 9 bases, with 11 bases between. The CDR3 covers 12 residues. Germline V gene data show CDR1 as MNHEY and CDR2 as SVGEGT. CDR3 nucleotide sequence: TGTGCCAGCAGTCCCCCCCAGGGGCCCCAGCATTTT. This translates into CASSPPQGPQHF.

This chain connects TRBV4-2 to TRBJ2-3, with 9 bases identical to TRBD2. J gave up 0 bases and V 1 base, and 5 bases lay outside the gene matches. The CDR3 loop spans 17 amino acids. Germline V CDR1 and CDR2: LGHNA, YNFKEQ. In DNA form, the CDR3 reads TGTGCCAGCAGCCAAGTGTCTAGCGGGGCGAGCACAGATACGCAGTATTTT. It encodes CASSQVSSGASTDTQYF.

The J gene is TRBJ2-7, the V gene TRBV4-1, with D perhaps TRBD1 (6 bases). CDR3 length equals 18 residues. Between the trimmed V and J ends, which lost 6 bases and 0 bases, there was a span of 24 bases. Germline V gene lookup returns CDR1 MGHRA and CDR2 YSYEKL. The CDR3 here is CASSLNTYQGHSSYEQYF. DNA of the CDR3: TGCGCCAGCAGTCTTAATACATATCAGGGACACAGCTCCTACGAGCAGTACTTC.

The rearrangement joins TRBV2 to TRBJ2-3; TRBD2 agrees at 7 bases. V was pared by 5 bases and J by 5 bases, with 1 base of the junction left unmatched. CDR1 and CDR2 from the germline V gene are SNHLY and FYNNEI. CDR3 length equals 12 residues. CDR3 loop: CASSRGVDTQYF. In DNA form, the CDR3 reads TGTGCCAGCAGTCGGGGGGTAGATACGCAGTATTTT.

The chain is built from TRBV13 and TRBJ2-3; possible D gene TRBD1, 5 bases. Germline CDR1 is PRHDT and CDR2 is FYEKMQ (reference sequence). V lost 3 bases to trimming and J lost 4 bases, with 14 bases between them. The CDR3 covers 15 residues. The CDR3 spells CASSLFGRDPDTQYF. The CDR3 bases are TGTGCCAGCAGCTTGTTTGGCAGGGATCCAGATACGCAGTATTTT.

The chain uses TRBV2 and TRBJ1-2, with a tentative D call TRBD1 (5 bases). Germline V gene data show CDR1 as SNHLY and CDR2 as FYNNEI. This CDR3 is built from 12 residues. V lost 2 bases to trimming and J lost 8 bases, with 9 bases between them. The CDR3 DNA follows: TGTGCCAGCAGTGAAAGGGGCAGGGGCTACACCTTC. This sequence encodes CASSERGRGYTF.

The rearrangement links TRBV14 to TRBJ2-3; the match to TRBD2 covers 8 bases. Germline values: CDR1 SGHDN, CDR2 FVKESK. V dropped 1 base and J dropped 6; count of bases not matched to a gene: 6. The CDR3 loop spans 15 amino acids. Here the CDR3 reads CASSQVTGGPDTQYF. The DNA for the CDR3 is TGTGCCAGCAGCCAAGTTACGGGAGGGCCTGATACGCAGTATTTT.

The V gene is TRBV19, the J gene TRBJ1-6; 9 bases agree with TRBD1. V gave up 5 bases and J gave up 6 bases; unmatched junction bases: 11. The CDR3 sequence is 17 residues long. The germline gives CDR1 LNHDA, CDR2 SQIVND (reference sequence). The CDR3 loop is CASSSRTPGQGNSPLHF. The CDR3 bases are TGTGCCAGTAGTTCAAGAACCCCGGGACAGGGTAATTCACCCCTCCACTTT. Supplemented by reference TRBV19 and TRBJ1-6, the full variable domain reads DGGITQSPKYLFRKEGQNVTLSCEQNLNHDAMYWYRQDPGQGLRLIYYSQIVNDFQKGDIAEGYSVSREKKESFPLTVTSAQKNPTAFYLCASSSRTPGQGNSPLHFGNGTRLTVT.

The CDR3 protein is CASSRDTTDTQYF. CDR3 DNA sequence: TGTGCCAGCTCACGGGACACAACCGATACGCAGTATTTT. This sequence joins TRBV18 and TRBJ2-3, with D possibly being TRBD1 (6 bases). The germline CDR1 and CDR2 sequences are KGHSH and LQKENI. The CDR3 contains 13 residues. V shed 4 bases and J shed 6 bases, with 11 bases lying between them.

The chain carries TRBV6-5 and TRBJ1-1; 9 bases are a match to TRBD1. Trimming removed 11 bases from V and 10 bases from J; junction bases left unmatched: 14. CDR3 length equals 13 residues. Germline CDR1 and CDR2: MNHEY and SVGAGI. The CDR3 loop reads CAVETGGTRGAFF. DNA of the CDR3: TGTGCCGTCGAGACAGGGGGGACGAGGGGAGCTTTCTTT.